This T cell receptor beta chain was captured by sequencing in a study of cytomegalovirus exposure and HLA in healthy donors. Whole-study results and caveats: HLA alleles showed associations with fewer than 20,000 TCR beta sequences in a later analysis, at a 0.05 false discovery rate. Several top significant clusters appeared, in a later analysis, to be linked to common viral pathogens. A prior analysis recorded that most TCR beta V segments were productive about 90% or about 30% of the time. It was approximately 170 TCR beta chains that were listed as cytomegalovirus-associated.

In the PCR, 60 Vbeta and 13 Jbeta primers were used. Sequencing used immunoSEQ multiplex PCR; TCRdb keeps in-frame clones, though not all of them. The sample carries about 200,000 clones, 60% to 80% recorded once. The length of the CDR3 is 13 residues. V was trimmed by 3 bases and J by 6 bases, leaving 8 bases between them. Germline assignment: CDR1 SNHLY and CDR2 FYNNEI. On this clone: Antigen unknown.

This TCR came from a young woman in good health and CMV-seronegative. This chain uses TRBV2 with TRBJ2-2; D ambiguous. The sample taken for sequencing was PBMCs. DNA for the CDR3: TGTGCCAGCAGTGAGAGTTACGCCGGGGAGCTGTTTTTT. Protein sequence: CASSESYAGELFF.